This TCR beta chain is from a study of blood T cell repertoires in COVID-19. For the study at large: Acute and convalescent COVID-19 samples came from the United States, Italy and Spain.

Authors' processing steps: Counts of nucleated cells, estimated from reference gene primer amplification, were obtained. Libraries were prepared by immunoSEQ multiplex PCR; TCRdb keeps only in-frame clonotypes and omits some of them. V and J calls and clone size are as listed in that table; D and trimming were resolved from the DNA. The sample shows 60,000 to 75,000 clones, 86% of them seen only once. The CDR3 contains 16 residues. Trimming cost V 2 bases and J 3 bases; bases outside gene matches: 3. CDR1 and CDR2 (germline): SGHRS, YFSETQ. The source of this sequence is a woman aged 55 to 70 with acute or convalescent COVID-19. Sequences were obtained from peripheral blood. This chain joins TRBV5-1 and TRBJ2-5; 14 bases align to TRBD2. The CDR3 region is CASSFLTSGGEETQYF. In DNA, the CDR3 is TGCGCCAGCAGCTTCCTGACTAGCGGGGGGGAAGAGACCCAGTACTTC. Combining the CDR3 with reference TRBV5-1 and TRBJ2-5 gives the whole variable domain KAGVTQTPRYLIKTRGQQVTLSCSPISGHRSVSWYQQTPGQGLQFLFEYFSETQRNKGNFPGRFSGRQFSNSRSEMNVSTLELGDSALYLCASSFLTSGGEETQYFGPGTRLLVL.